This section outlines one TCR beta chain sequence together with its context. This entry comes from a study of technical replicates of blood from four donors. TCRdb keeps only in-frame clones here, not all; method: immunoSEQ multiplex PCR. The sample consists of around 30,000 clones, roughly 92% of them appearing once. V shed 6 bases and J shed 4 bases, with 15 bases lying between them. CDR3 length: 14 residues. Per germline, CDR1 SGHVS and CDR2 FQNEAQ. The chain has TRBV7-8 and TRBJ1-1; D might be TRBD1 (5 bases). The sequencing sample was made of PBMCs. The clonotype comes from a human donor in good health. Some clones in this sample may be carry-over from other donors' samples. CDR3 protein: CASRTGGGSTEAFF. The CDR3 nucleotides are TGTGCCAGCAGAACCGGGGGGGGGAGCACTGAAGCTTTCTTT.